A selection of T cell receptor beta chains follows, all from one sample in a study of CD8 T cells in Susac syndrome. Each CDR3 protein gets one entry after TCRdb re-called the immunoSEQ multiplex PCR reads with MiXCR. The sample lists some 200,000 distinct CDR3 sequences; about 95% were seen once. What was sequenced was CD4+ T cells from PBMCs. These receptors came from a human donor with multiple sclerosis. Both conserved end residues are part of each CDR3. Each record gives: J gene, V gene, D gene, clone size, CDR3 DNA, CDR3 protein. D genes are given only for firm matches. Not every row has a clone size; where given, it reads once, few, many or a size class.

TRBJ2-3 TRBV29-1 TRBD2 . TGCAGCGTTGTTCAGCCTAGCGGGGGGACAGATACGCAGTATTTT CSVVQPSGGTDTQYF
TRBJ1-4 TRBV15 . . TGTGCCACCAGCAGAGATCTGGGTGCAACTAATGAAAAACTGTTTTTT CATSRDLGATNEKLFF
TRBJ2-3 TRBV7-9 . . TGTGCCAGCAGCCCACTAGAGGATACGCAGTATTTT CASSPLEDTQYF
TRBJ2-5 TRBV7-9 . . TGTGCCAGCAGGGTCCAAGAGACCCAGTACTTC CASRVQETQYF
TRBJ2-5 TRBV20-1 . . TGCAGTGCTAGGAACCAAGAGACCCAGTACTTC CSARNQETQYF
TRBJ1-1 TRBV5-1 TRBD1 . TGCGCCAGCAGCGGAGGGGACAGCTTGAACACTGAAGCTTTCTTT CASSGGDSLNTEAFF
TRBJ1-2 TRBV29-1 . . TGCAGCGTTGGAATCAGCCGCTATGGCTACACCTTC CSVGISRYGYTF
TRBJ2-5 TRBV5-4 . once TGTGCCAGCAGCCCACAGTGGGGACTCCTCCAAGAGACCCAGTACTTC CASSPQWGLLQETQYF
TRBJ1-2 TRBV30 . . TGTGCCTGGAGTTGGGCAGGCTATGGCTACACCTTC CAWSWAGYGYTF
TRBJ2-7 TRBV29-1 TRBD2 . TGCAGCGTCGGGACTAGGATTCCCTACGAGCAGTACTTC CSVGTRIPYEQYF
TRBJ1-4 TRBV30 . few TGTGCCTGGAGCCGGGTATCAACTAATGAAAAACTGTTTTTT CAWSRVSTNEKLFF
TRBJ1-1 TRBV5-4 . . TGTGCCAGCAAAGTAGGGGGGGGAAGCACTGAAGCTTTCTTT CASKVGGGSTEAFF
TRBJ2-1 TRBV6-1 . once TGTGCCACCATTCTAGCGAATGAGCAGTTCTTC CATILANEQFF